The rows below give T cell receptor beta chains drawn from one sample of a study of shared clonotypes between healthy human individuals. Measured with immunoSEQ multiplex PCR; TCRdb has only the in-frame clones, and not every one. The table has about 2.1 million clones, 90% to 95% seen once. Sequenced input: naive CD8+ T cells from PBMCs. Receptors originate from a man younger than 35 in good health. Some clones in this sample may be carry-over from other donors' samples. Both conserved end residues are part of each CDR3. D genes are given only for firm matches. Clone size is stated in some rows and not others, as once, few, many or a class when expanded.

len	j_gene	d_gene	v_gene	abundance	CDR3aa	CDR3nt
12	TRBJ1-2	TRBD1	TRBV19	few	CASWTGGYGYTF	TGTGCCAGTTGGACAGGGGGCTATGGCTACACCTTC
14	TRBJ2-7	TRBD2	TRBV27	NA	CASSFISAGGEQYF	TGTGCCAGCAGTTTCATCTCTGCGGGGGGCGAGCAGTACTTC
15	TRBJ2-7	NA	TRBV7-9	NA	CASSLVGGDRYEQYF	TGTGCCAGCAGCTTAGTGGGCGGGGATCGGTACGAGCAGTACTTC
15	TRBJ1-5	TRBD1	TRBV10-2	NA	CASSEGAFSNQPQHF	TGCGCCAGCTCGGAGGGGGCTTTTAGCAATCAGCCCCAGCATTTT
14	TRBJ1-1	NA	TRBV19	NA	CASSTLRVGTEAFF	TGTGCCAGTAGTACCTTACGAGTAGGCACTGAAGCTTTCTTT
15	TRBJ1-2	TRBD1	TRBV5-6	NA	CASSLTGQLVYGYTF	TGTGCCAGCAGCTTGACGGGACAGTTGGTTTATGGCTACACCTTC
14	TRBJ2-7	NA	TRBV19	NA	CASSIKLVFHEQYF	TGTGCCAGTAGTATAAAACTAGTTTTCCACGAGCAGTACTTC
13	TRBJ2-7	TRBD2	TRBV28	NA	CASRLAGGYEQYF	TGTGCCAGCAGGCTAGCGGGAGGCTACGAGCAGTACTTC
12	TRBJ2-7	NA	TRBV7-9	NA	CASSQQGVEQYF	TGTGCCAGCAGCCAGCAGGGTGTAGAGCAGTACTTC
16	TRBJ2-3	NA	TRBV13	NA	CASSPLPAGSTDTQYF	TGTGCCAGCAGCCCGCTCCCGGCGGGAAGCACAGATACGCAGTATTTT
12	TRBJ2-5	NA	TRBV29-1	NA	CSVEGMKETQYF	TGCAGCGTTGAAGGGATGAAAGAGACCCAGTACTTC
18	TRBJ2-6	TRBD1	TRBV4-1	NA	CASSQMTGSRSGANVLTF	TGCGCCAGCAGCCAAATGACAGGGAGCAGATCTGGGGCCAACGTCCTGACTTTC
12	TRBJ2-7	NA	TRBV30	NA	CAWSVIGSEQYF	TGTGCCTGGAGTGTAATAGGTTCCGAGCAGTACTTC
16	TRBJ1-4	NA	TRBV4-1	NA	CASSQVISGRGEKLFF	TGCGCCAGCAGCCAAGTTATCTCGGGGCGAGGGGAAAAACTGTTTTTT
16	TRBJ2-2	TRBD1	TRBV4-3	NA	CASSHAGTGVTGELFF	TGCGCCAGCAGCCATGCCGGGACAGGGGTCACCGGGGAGCTGTTTTTT
13	TRBJ2-3	NA	TRBV6-5	once	CASKRGWTDTQYF	TGTGCCAGCAAAAGAGGGTGGACAGATACGCAGTATTTT
14	TRBJ2-7	NA	TRBV7-9	NA	CASSYAGPAYEQYF	TGTGCCAGCAGCTACGCGGGGCCGGCTTACGAGCAGTACTTC
15	TRBJ1-2	TRBD1	TRBV9	NA	CASSVDRGYDYGYTF	TGTGCCAGCAGCGTTGACAGGGGGTATGACTATGGCTACACCTTC
15	TRBJ2-2	TRBD1	TRBV14	NA	CASSLGTGLNGELFF	TGTGCCAGCAGCCTCGGGACAGGGCTAAACGGGGAGCTGTTTTTT
12	TRBJ2-5	NA	TRBV10-3	NA	CATGTLLETQYF	TGTGCCACCGGGACTTTGCTGGAGACCCAGTACTTC
15	TRBJ1-5	NA	TRBV28	NA	CASRFWGQGNQPQHF	TGTGCCAGCAGGTTCTGGGGACAAGGCAATCAGCCCCAGCATTTT
12	TRBJ2-6	NA	TRBV7-6	NA	CASSRGANVLTF	TGTGCCAGCAGCCGAGGGGCCAACGTCCTGACTTTC
16	TRBJ2-2	TRBD2	TRBV7-3	NA	CASRTAGGPSTGELFF	TGTGCCAGCAGAACAGCGGGGGGCCCGAGCACCGGGGAGCTGTTTTTT
14	TRBJ1-1	NA	TRBV5-6	NA	CASRRRRLNTEAFF	TGTGCCAGCCGCCGCCGGCGGCTTAACACTGAAGCTTTCTTT
13	TRBJ1-5	NA	TRBV16	once	CASSRNPYQPQHF	TGTGCCAGCAGCCGCAACCCCTACCAGCCCCAGCATTTT
13	TRBJ1-1	NA	TRBV11-2	NA	CASNRPPDGEAFF	TGTGCCAGCAACCGACCCCCCGACGGTGAAGCTTTCTTT
16	TRBJ1-1	NA	TRBV27	NA	CASSLVYGEGSTEAFF	TGTGCCAGCAGTTTAGTATACGGAGAGGGAAGTACTGAAGCTTTCTTT
15	TRBJ2-5	TRBD1	TRBV5-1	few	CASSLLGGGLETQYF	TGCGCCAGCAGCTTGTTAGGGGGCGGACTGGAGACCCAGTACTTC
14	TRBJ1-1	TRBD1	TRBV30	NA	CAWSFGQGDTEAFF	TGTGCCTGGAGCTTCGGACAGGGGGACACTGAAGCTTTCTTT
18	TRBJ1-6	NA	TRBV4-1	NA	CASSQVVKGPSYNSPLHF	TGCGCCAGCAGCCAAGTCGTGAAGGGACCCTCCTATAATTCACCCCTCCACTTT
12	TRBJ1-1	NA	TRBV6-5	NA	CASTQGDTEAFF	TGTGCCAGCACTCAGGGAGATACTGAAGCTTTCTTT
18	TRBJ2-7	TRBD2	TRBV4-3	NA	CASSQAGTSGRVLYEQYF	TGCGCCAGCAGCCAGGCCGGGACTAGCGGGAGGGTATTGTACGAGCAGTACTTC
14	TRBJ2-7	NA	TRBV29-1	once	CSVAKETRPYEQYF	TGCAGCGTCGCGAAGGAGACTAGACCTTACGAGCAGTACTTC
15	TRBJ2-2	NA	TRBV28	once	CASSFGTLNTGELFF	TGTGCCAGCAGTTTCGGGACACTTAACACCGGGGAGCTGTTTTTT
15	TRBJ2-1	TRBD1	TRBV7-9	NA	CARSDPDRGVNEQFF	TGTGCCAGATCTGATCCCGACAGGGGGGTCAATGAGCAGTTCTTC
16	TRBJ2-7	TRBD1	TRBV11-2	NA	CASSPPGQGYSYEQYF	TGTGCCAGCAGCCCGCCGGGACAGGGGTACTCATACGAGCAGTACTTC
14	TRBJ1-4	TRBD1	TRBV7-2	NA	CASSRQGANEKLFF	TGTGCCAGCAGCCGCCAGGGGGCTAATGAAAAACTGTTTTTT
14	TRBJ1-1	TRBD1	TRBV7-9	NA	CASSLGRGVTEAFF	TGTGCCAGCAGCTTGGGCAGGGGGGTCACTGAAGCTTTCTTT
16	TRBJ2-1	NA	TRBV27	NA	CASSYTIGHTDNEQFF	TGTGCCAGCAGTTATACTATAGGCCATACAGACAATGAGCAGTTCTTC
14	TRBJ2-7	NA	TRBV2	NA	CASSEQALGYEQYF	TGTGCCAGCAGTGAACAGGCCTTGGGCTACGAGCAGTACTTC
18	TRBJ2-1	TRBD2	TRBV9	NA	CASSVGGGPQSSYNEQFF	TGTGCCAGCAGCGTGGGGGGAGGGCCACAGAGCTCCTACAATGAGCAGTTCTTC
13	TRBJ2-7	NA	TRBV28	NA	CASSPESSYEQYF	TGTGCCAGCAGTCCGGAGAGCTCCTACGAGCAGTACTTC